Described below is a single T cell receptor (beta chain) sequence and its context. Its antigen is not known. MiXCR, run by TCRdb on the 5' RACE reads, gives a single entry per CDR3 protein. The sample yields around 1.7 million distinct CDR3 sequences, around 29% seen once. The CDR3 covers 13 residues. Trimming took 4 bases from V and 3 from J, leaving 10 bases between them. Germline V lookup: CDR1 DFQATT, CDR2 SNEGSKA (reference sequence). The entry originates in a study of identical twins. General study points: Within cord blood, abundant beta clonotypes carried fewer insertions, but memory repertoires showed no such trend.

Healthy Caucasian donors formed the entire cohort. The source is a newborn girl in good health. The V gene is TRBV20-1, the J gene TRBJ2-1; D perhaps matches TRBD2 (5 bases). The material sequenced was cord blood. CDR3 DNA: TGCAGTGCTAAGGATAGCGACTACAATGAGCAGTTCTTC. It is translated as CSAKDSDYNEQFF.